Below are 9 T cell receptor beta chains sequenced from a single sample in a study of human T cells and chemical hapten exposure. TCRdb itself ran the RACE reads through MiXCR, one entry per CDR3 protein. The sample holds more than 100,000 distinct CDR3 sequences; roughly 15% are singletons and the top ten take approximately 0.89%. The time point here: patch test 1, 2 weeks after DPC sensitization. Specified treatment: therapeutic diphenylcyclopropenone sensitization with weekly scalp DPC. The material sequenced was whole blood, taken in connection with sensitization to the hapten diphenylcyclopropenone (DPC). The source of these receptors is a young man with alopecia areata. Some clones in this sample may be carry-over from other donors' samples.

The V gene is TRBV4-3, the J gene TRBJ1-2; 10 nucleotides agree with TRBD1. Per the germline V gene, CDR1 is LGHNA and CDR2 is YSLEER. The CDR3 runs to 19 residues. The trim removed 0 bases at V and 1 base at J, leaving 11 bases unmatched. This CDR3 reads CASSQDLAGQGVLNYGYTF. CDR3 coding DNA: TGCGCCAGCAGCCAAGATCTTGCCGGACAGGGGGTTCTTAACTATGGCTACACCTTC.

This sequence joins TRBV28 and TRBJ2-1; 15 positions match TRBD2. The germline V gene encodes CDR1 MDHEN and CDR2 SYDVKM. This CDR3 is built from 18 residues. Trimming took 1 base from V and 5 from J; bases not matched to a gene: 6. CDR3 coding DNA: TGTGCCAGCAGTTTATTCGGACTAGCGGGGGGGTATAACAATGAGCAGTTCTTC. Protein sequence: CASSLFGLAGGYNNEQFF.

For the CDR3, the DNA is TGTGCCAGCTCCCCAAAAGCCATACAGGGCGAACGAGAGACCCAGTACTTC. Its protein product is CASSPKAIQGERETQYF. The rearrangement links TRBV18 to TRBJ2-5; D perhaps matches TRBD1 (6 bases). The germline V gene has CDR1 KGHSH and CDR2 LQKENI. This CDR3 is 17 amino acids long. Trimming took 6 bases from V and 4 from J, leaving 24 bases between them.

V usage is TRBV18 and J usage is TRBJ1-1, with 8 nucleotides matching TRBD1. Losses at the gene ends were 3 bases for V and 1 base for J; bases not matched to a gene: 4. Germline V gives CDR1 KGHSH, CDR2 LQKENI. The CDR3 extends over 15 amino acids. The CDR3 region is CASSPRGQGNTEAFF. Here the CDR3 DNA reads TGTGCCAGCTCACCGAGAGGACAGGGGAACACTGAAGCTTTCTTT.

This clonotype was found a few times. In nucleotides, the CDR3 is TGTGCCAGCAGCAGGACAGGGGATTACGAGCAGTACTTC. Translation: CASSRTGDYEQYF. The chain recombines TRBV12-3 or TRBV12-4 with TRBJ2-7; 9 positions match TRBD1. The V gene end was trimmed by 6 bases and the J gene end by 4 bases; junction bases not matched to a gene: 4. This CDR3 is built from 13 residues.

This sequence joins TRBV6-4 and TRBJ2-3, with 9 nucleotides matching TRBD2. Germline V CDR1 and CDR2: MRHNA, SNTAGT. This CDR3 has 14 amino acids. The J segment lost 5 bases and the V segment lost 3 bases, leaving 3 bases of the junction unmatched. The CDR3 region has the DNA TGTGCCAGCAGTGAGCGGGGGGGAGAAGATACGCAGTATTTT. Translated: CASSERGGEDTQYF.

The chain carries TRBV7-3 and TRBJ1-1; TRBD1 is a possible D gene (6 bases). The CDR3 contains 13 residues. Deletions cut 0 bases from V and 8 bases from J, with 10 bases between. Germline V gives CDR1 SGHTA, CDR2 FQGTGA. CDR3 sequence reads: CASSLTSQGEAFF. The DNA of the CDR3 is TGTGCCAGCAGCTTAACTAGCCAGGGGGAAGCTTTCTTT.

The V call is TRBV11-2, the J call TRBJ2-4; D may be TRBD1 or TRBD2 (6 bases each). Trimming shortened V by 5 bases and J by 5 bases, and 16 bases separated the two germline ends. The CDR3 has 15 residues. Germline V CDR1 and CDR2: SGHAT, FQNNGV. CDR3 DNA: TGTGCCAGCAGCCAAAATACGGGGGCCCAAAACATTCAGTACTTC. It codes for CASSQNTGAQNIQYF.

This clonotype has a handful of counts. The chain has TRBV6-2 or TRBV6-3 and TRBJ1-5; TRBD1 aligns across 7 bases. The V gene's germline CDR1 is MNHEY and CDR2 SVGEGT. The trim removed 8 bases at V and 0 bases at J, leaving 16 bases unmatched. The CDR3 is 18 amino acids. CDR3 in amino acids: CASGIKTGRAYSNQPQHF. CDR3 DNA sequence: TGTGCCAGCGGGATAAAGACAGGGAGGGCTTATAGCAATCAGCCCCAGCATTTT.